The entry that follows covers one T cell receptor (beta chain) sequence. Indicated time point: pre-treatment sample, taken before nivolumab and TIL therapy. This entry is derived from a study of TIL therapy for anti-PD-1-resistant metastatic lung cancer. This was the immunoSEQ v3 assay. Each library reached around 1.9 million read pairs, or 5-6 million at deep level. Some clones are missing from TCRdb's copy, which holds only in-frame ones; the method was immunoSEQ multiplex PCR. The sample lists about 14,000 clones, roughly 88% occurring once. Trimming took off 0 bases at V and 7 bases at J, with 9 bases between the two ends. This CDR3 is built from 14 residues. Germline V gives CDR1 SGHTA, CDR2 FQGNSA.

The receptor was derived from a person aged 25 to 85 with non-small cell lung cancer. The chain links TRBV7-2 to TRBJ1-4; D uncertain. Sequences were derived from blood, sampled at baseline. CDR3 protein: CASSLAGWGEKLFF. CDR3 sequence (DNA): TGTGCCAGCAGCTTAGCAGGGTGGGGTGAAAAACTGTTTTTT.